This TCR beta chain was sequenced in a study of T cell changes during pregnancy in multiple sclerosis. TCRdb keeps only in-frame clones here, not all; method: immunoSEQ multiplex PCR. The data hold about 51,000 clones, with 93% observed a single time. V was cut by 6 bases and J by 5 bases, with 6 bases left in between. CDR3 length: 11 residues. Germline V gene data show CDR1 as SNHLY and CDR2 as FYNNEI. The TCR originated in a female donor with multiple sclerosis, enrolled in a pregnancy study. The chain employs TRBV2 and TRBJ2-3; D is ambiguous. This sample comprised peripheral blood, obtained in the second trimester of pregnancy. The CDR3 loop is CASRSRDTQYF. The DNA of the CDR3 is TGTGCCAGCAGGTCGAGAGATACGCAGTATTTT.